This T cell receptor (beta chain) was identified during a study of CD8 T cells in Susac syndrome. Findings of the study overall: The CD4+ T cell repertoires, which came from Susac syndrome patients, showed no sign of clonal expansion. The study's TCR sequencing and HLA analysis drew on a certain number of individuals. That number was acknowledged as relatively small.

Concerning this clonotype itself: Its antigen is unidentified.

The germline gives CDR1 LGHDT, CDR2 YNNKEL (reference sequence). The J segment lost 5 bases and the V segment lost 2 bases, leaving 11 bases of the junction unmatched. The CDR3 contains 17 residues. CD8+ and CD4+ T cells circulating in blood were sequenced for TCR beta. Reverse transcription of about 0.45 to 1 ug RNA used random hexamers. The TCR beta CDR3 was amplified by immunoSEQ multiplex PCR across 54 Vbeta, 13 Jbeta. TCRdb independently ran MiXCR on the immunoSEQ multiplex PCR reads; one entry per CDR3 protein. The sample consists of tens of thousands of distinct CDR3 sequences, about 93% of them appearing once.

The chain combines TRBV3-1 with TRBJ2-3; 9 nucleotides align to TRBD2. The specimen was CD4+ T cells from PBMCs. This TCR derives from a human donor with Susac syndrome. The CDR3 nucleotides read TGTGCCAGCAGCCAAATACCTGCTAGCGGGGTGAGAGATACGCAGTATTTT. This encodes CASSQIPASGVRDTQYF.